This TCR beta chain originates from a study of OX40 agonist ivuxolimab in advanced cancers. Profiled with immunoSEQ multiplex PCR; TCRdb holds only in-frame clones, not every one. The table lists some 73,000 clones, about 88% of them singletons. This CDR3 contains 16 residues. The junction had 4 bases not matched to a gene; V was cut back by 5 bases and J by 2 bases. Germline lookup yields CDR1 LNHDA and CDR2 SQIVND (reference sequence). The timepoints at which blood was sampled were baseline, cycle 4 day 1, and cycle 7 day 1. This clonotype originated in an adult with an advanced solid tumor such as melanoma, head and neck, liver or kidney cancer. This chain connects TRBV19 to TRBJ2-6, with 9 bases identical to TRBD1. The specimen was CD4+ or CD8+ T cells sorted from blood, collected in a trial of the OX40 agonist ivuxolimab. The CDR3 region has the DNA TGTGCCAGTAGTCCCACAGGGGGCGCTGGGGCCAACGTCCTGACTTTC. This translates into CASSPTGGAGANVLTF. Combining the CDR3 with reference TRBV19 and TRBJ2-6 gives the whole variable domain DGGITQSPKYLFRKEGQNVTLSCEQNLNHDAMYWYRQDPGQGLRLIYYSQIVNDFQKGDIAEGYSVSREKKESFPLTVTSAQKNPTAFYLCASSPTGGAGANVLTFGAGSRLTVL.